These 28 T cell receptor beta chains originate from one sample sequenced in a study of naive and memory T cell subsets. An equimolar mix of two oligonucleotides served as the beta constant-region primer for TRBC1 and TRBC2. Nested alpha and beta constant-region primers with the SP2 primer drove four PCR rounds on ligated cDNA. One entry per CDR3 protein, called by TCRdb with MiXCR from the UMI-ligation and nested PCR reads. The table lists 150,000 or so distinct CDR3 sequences, 22% of them singletons. Their target antigens are unknown. Study-level findings and limits: Possibly reflecting memory cells re-expressing CD45RA, a few larger clonotypes occurred in naive repertoires, especially CD8.

Sequencing input: naive CD4+ T cells from blood. All receptors come from a human donor in good health.

The chain joins TRBV5-1 to TRBJ1-1, with TRBD1 as a possible D gene (5 bases). The CDR3 is made up of 14 amino acids. Per the germline V gene, CDR1 is SGHRS and CDR2 is YFSETQ. Trimming removed 4 bases at V and 8 bases at J, with 18 bases between. Here the CDR3 DNA reads TGCGCCAGCAGCAACGGGGAGTGGGACGGCGAAGCTTTCTTT. This codes for CASSNGEWDGEAFF.

The table lists this clonotype with a few counts. V gene TRBV6-5 combines with J gene TRBJ1-5; TRBD1 is a possible D gene (5 bases). Germline CDR1 MNHEY, CDR2 SVGAGI. The CDR3 length is 15 residues. V lost 8 bases and J lost 0, with 14 bases in between. CDR3 sequence: CASRKGRNSNQPQHF. DNA of the CDR3: TGTGCCAGCCGGAAGGGACGCAATAGCAATCAGCCCCAGCATTTT.

The gene calls are TRBV14 and TRBJ2-3; 9 nucleotides align to TRBD2. V lost 5 bases and J lost 3; bases outside the gene matches: 6. Germline V gene data show CDR1 as SGHDN and CDR2 as FVKESK. The CDR3 is 15 amino acids. The DNA for the CDR3 is TGTGCCAGCAGCTTTAGCGGGAGTCGGACAGATACGCAGTATTTT. It specifies CASSFSGSRTDTQYF.

This clonotype was counted ten times or more. This chain joins TRBV5-1 and TRBJ2-3; possible D gene TRBD2, 6 bases. CDR1 is SGHRS, CDR2 YFSETQ, per germline. V dropped 3 bases and J dropped 0 bases, with 11 bases sitting between them. The CDR3 totals 15 residues. CDR3 amino acids: CASSSQRVSTDTQYF. CDR3 nucleotides: TGCGCCAGCAGCTCGCAGCGGGTTAGCACAGATACGCAGTATTTT.

This chain joins TRBV7-2 and TRBJ2-7; possibly TRBD2 for D (7 bases). The CDR3 runs 15 residues. Deletions cut 9 bases from V and 0 bases from J, with 18 bases between. The germline V gene has CDR1 SGHTA and CDR2 FQGNSA. In nucleotides, the CDR3 is TGTGCCAGTCAGACCCGGGGAGGGGGCTCCTACGAGCAGTACTTC. It is translated as CASQTRGGGSYEQYF.

For this clonotype: Sequence at one end of the junction differs from germline and may be a read error. J is TRBJ2-2 and V is TRBV7-2; a weak D match, TRBD1 (7 bases). Looked up from germline, CDR1 is SGHTA and CDR2 is FQGNSA. The CDR3 is made up of 12 amino acids. In DNA, the CDR3 is TGTGCCAGCAGCTTAGCCAGGGGGGAACTGTTTTTT. Translated: CASSLARGELFF.

This chain connects TRBV12-5 to TRBJ2-7; no reliable D call. CDR3 length: 13 amino acids. Germline V gene lookup returns CDR1 LGHNT and CDR2 FRNRAP. V dropped 0 bases and J dropped 2 bases, with 5 bases sitting between them. The DNA of the CDR3 is TGTGCTAGTGGTTTGGTAAGCACCTACGAGCAGTACTTC. Translated, it gives CASGLVSTYEQYF. The entire variable domain, with the rest obtained from reference TRBV12-5 and TRBJ2-7, is as follows: DARVTQTPRHKVTEMGQEVTMRCQPILGHNTVFWYRQTMMQGLELLAYFRNRAPLDDSGMPKDRFSAEMPDATLATLKIQPSEPRDSAVYFCASGLVSTYEQYFGPGTRLTVT.

The table lists this clonotype with many counts. This chain links TRBV20-1 with TRBJ2-7; D gene uncertain. The length of the CDR3 is 12 residues. CDR1 is DFQATT and CDR2 is SNEGSKA in the germline V gene (reference sequence). V was cut by 4 bases and J by 2 bases, with 9 bases left in between. The CDR3 nucleotides read TGCAGTGCTAAGGTTCGTGCCTACGAGCAGTACTTC. It yields the protein CSAKVRAYEQYF.

This clonotype was seen a few times. Here the CDR3 reads CASSPIGGASYNEQFF. CDR3 DNA: TGTGCCAGCAGTCCCATAGGGGGGGCGTCCTACAATGAGCAGTTCTTC. The chain carries TRBV6-1 and TRBJ2-1, with a weak D call TRBD2 (7 bases). Trimming took 5 bases from V and 1 from J, leaving 15 bases between them. The CDR3 consists of 16 residues. Per the germline V gene, CDR1 is MNHNS and CDR2 is SASEGT.

The sample holds many counts of this clonotype. V is TRBV29-1 and J is TRBJ2-2; perhaps TRBD1 as D (5 bases). The germline CDR1 and CDR2 sequences are SQVTM and ANQGSEA. V lost 7 bases and J 4 bases, leaving 13 bases between the germline ends. The CDR3 sequence is 13 residues long. CDR3 amino acids: CSAPRASTGELFF. CDR3 nucleotide sequence: TGCAGCGCACCCAGGGCCTCCACCGGGGAGCTGTTTTTT.

The table lists this clonotype with a few counts. The chain uses TRBV7-2 and TRBJ1-2; D not certain. Per germline, CDR1 SGHTA and CDR2 FQGNSA. There are 13 residues in the CDR3. V was cut by 5 bases and J by 1 base, with 8 bases left in between. The CDR3 bases are TGTGCCAGCAGCCGACAAGTTAACTATGGCTACACCTTC. Protein sequence: CASSRQVNYGYTF.

This clonotype has just a few counts. This chain connects TRBV7-2 to TRBJ2-5; no firm D call. The germline CDR1 and CDR2 sequences are SGHTA and FQGNSA. The ends were cut back, 2 bases at V and 3 bases at J, with 13 bases in the middle. This CDR3 has 15 amino acids. CDR3 residues: CASSLFSSLEETQYF. CDR3 in DNA: TGTGCCAGCAGCTTATTTTCAAGTCTGGAAGAGACCCAGTACTTC. Looking up the rest from reference TRBV7-2 and TRBJ2-5 gives the full variable domain: GAGVSQSPSNKVTEKGKDVELRCDPISGHTALYWYRQSLGQGLEFLIYFQGNSAPDKSGLPSDRFSAERTGGSVSTLTIQRTQQEDSAVYLCASSLFSSLEETQYFGPGTRLLVL.

The chain carries TRBV27 and TRBJ1-1, with TRBD1 matching 8 bases. The junction had 12 bases not matched to a gene; V was cut back by 2 bases and J by 1 base. The CDR3 length is 18 residues. Looked up from germline, CDR1 is MNHEY and CDR2 is SMNVEV (reference sequence). The CDR3 spells CASSLRTGTGGRNTEAFF. CDR3 bases: TGTGCCAGCAGTTTACGAACGGGGACAGGAGGGAGGAACACTGAAGCTTTCTTT.

The CDR3 is CASSPTLAGVYNEQFF. The CDR3 nucleotides are TGTGCCAGCTCACCAACCCTAGCGGGGGTCTACAATGAGCAGTTCTTC. The V gene is TRBV18, the J gene TRBJ2-1, with TRBD2 matching 10 bases. Trimming cost V 2 bases and J 3 bases; bases outside gene matches: 4. The length of the CDR3 is 16 residues. Germline V lookup: CDR1 KGHSH, CDR2 LQKENI.

This clonotype was detected a few times. The chain links TRBV28 to TRBJ1-5; D is uncertain. In germline, CDR1 is MDHEN, CDR2 SYDVKM. The CDR3 spans 15 residues. Trimming removed 6 bases from V and 9 bases from J, with 21 bases in between. CDR3 sequence: CASSLLSPVWGPQHF. Written as DNA, the CDR3 is TGTGCCAGCAGCCTACTAAGCCCGGTGTGGGGGCCCCAGCATTTT. The whole variable domain, remainder taken from reference TRBV28 and TRBJ1-5, is DVKVTQSSRYLVKRTGEKVFLECVQDMDHENMFWYRQDPGLGLRLIYFSYDVKMKEKGDIPEGYSVSREKKERFSLILESASTNQTSMYLCASSLLSPVWGPQHFGDGTRLSIL.

This clonotype showed up just a few times. The chain links TRBV12-3 or TRBV12-4 to TRBJ1-1; possibly TRBD1 for D (6 bases). Trimming pared 7 bases from V and 5 bases from J, leaving 23 bases between. The CDR3 extends over 16 amino acids. The CDR3 spells CASTDGGRGMGTEAFF. As DNA, the CDR3 is TGTGCCAGCACGGACGGTGGGAGGGGGATGGGGACTGAAGCTTTCTTT.

This chain's CDR3 is CASSRQTGLDTEAFF. The DNA of the CDR3 is TGTGCCAGCAGTCGTCAGACAGGGTTGGACACTGAAGCTTTCTTT. The chain combines TRBV9 with TRBJ1-1; 7 nucleotides line up with TRBD1. The CDR3 has 15 amino acids. Germline CDR1 and CDR2: SGDLS and YYNGEE. V trimming: 5 bases; J trimming: 3 bases; junction bases outside the gene matches: 10.

V gene TRBV24-1 combines with J gene TRBJ2-2, with D unclear. The germline CDR1 and CDR2 sequences are KGHDR and SFDVKD. CDR3 length: 14 residues. The V and J ends lost 3 bases and 6 bases respectively, with 10 bases between them. In nucleotides, the CDR3 is TGTGCCACCAGTGATCCTTGGGTAGCCGGGGAGCTGTTTTTT. Translated, it gives CATSDPWVAGELFF.

This clonotype was counted many times. J is TRBJ1-1 and V is TRBV10-3, with 8 bases lining up with TRBD1. Trimming cost V 0 bases and J 1 base; bases outside gene matches: 4. CDR1 ENHRY and CDR2 SYGVKD come from the germline V gene. There are 16 residues in the CDR3. The CDR3 sequence is CAISESQGAGNTEAFF. Written as DNA, the CDR3 is TGTGCCATCAGTGAGTCGCAGGGGGCAGGGAACACTGAAGCTTTCTTT.

In its sample, this clonotype was seen a few times. This chain joins TRBV7-4 and TRBJ2-1; 7 positions match TRBD2. Losses at the gene ends were 0 bases for V and 3 bases for J; bases not matched to a gene: 5. Germline V gives CDR1 SGHVT, CDR2 SQSDAQ. CDR3 length equals 16 residues. The CDR3 region is CASSLAILANYNEQFF. DNA of the CDR3: TGTGCCAGCAGCTTAGCGATACTAGCGAACTACAATGAGCAGTTCTTC.

The chain couples TRBV28 to TRBJ2-5; unclear D gene. Trimming took 2 bases from V and 3 from J, leaving 4 bases between them. This CDR3 comprises 12 residues. Per germline, CDR1 MDHEN and CDR2 SYDVKM. Here the CDR3 DNA reads TGTGCCAGCAGTTTAAGGAAAGAGACCCAGTACTTC. This codes for CASSLRKETQYF.

This chain joins TRBV20-1 and TRBJ2-1, with 10 bases fitting TRBD2. V dropped 1 base and J dropped 9; count of bases not matched to a gene: 9. The CDR3 loop spans 15 amino acids. Per the germline V gene, CDR1 is DFQATT and CDR2 is SNEGSKA (reference sequence). CDR3 coding DNA: TGCAGTGCTAGAGCTGGCACTAGCGGGACGGGTGAGCAGTTCTTC. Translation gives CSARAGTSGTGEQFF.

The V and J genes are TRBV29-1 and TRBJ2-3, with D possibly being TRBD1 (6 bases). Germline-derived CDR1 and CDR2 are SQVTM and ANQGSEA. With 6 bases removed from V and 2 bases from J, the gap between germline ends came to 15 bases. The CDR3 totals 14 residues. The CDR3 bases are TGCAGCGTAATAAAAGGGGGATACACAGATACGCAGTATTTT. Encoded protein: CSVIKGGYTDTQYF.

As regards this clonotype: A much larger clone lies one base from this, so it may be a read error. The V call is TRBV5-1, the J call TRBJ2-3; D might be TRBD2 (5 bases). The V gene lost 0 bases and the J gene lost 4 bases, with 12 bases spanning the gap. Germline V gene data show CDR1 as SGHRS and CDR2 as YFSETQ. The CDR3 is 15 residues long. CDR3 nucleotide sequence: TGCGCCAGCAGCTTGGCTCGGGGAAGCGCAGATACGCAGTATTTT. It yields the protein CASSLARGSADTQYF.

This clonotype has a single count. The V call is TRBV7-9, the J call TRBJ2-7, with 8 nucleotides matching TRBD2. With 5 bases clipped from V and 12 bases from J, the junction kept 15 bases outside the gene matches. Germline V CDR1 and CDR2: SEHNR, FQNEAQ (reference sequence). CDR3 size: 14 residues. In DNA, the CDR3 is TGTGCCAGCAGCCCCGGACTATCGGGAGGGTTTCGGTACTTC. It is translated as CASSPGLSGGFRYF.

The gene calls are TRBV6-1 and TRBJ1-1; possibly TRBD1 for D (6 bases). Germline lookup yields CDR1 MNHNS and CDR2 SASEGT. V was trimmed by 3 bases and J by 3 bases, leaving 17 bases between them. The CDR3 length is 16 residues. CDR3 amino acids: CASSDLVGRGYTEAFF. CDR3 in DNA: TGTGCCAGCAGTGATTTGGTCGGCAGGGGTTACACTGAAGCTTTCTTT.

V gene TRBV28 combines with J gene TRBJ1-3; perhaps TRBD1 as D (5 bases). The germline gives CDR1 MDHEN, CDR2 SYDVKM. This CDR3 region has 15 residues. V shed 5 bases and J shed 0 bases, with 11 bases lying between them. In DNA form, the CDR3 reads TGTGCCAGCAGTGAAGGACAAGCCTCTGGAAACACCATATATTTT. Protein sequence: CASSEGQASGNTIYF.

This chain links TRBV12-3 or TRBV12-4 with TRBJ2-1; unclear D gene. The V end was cut by 3 bases, the J end by 13 bases, with 19 bases between. The CDR3 length is 14 residues. Written as DNA, the CDR3 is TGTGCCAGCAGTTTCCCCGGCCTCGTCAGGTCTCAGTTCTTC. Translation gives CASSFPGLVRSQFF.